This T cell receptor beta chain was documented in a study of graft-versus-host responses after intestinal transplantation. On this clone itself: What it recognizes is unknown.

V shed 2 bases and J shed 7 bases, with 17 bases lying between them. The germline CDR1 and CDR2 sequences are MNHEY and SVGAGI. The CDR3 length is 16 residues. Profiling relied on immunoSEQ multiplex PCR, and the TCRdb table lists in-frame clones only, not all of them. The sample contains about 50,000 clones, over 90% of which appear only once. Study results and caveats: Early after transplant, HvG declines were associated with peak levels of circulating GvH clones.

The sequencing used unstimulated CD4+ T cells sorted from spleen or lymph node cells, collected before transplant. The TCR was taken from a human donor who was the organ donor for an intestinal transplant. V gene TRBV6-5 combines with J gene TRBJ1-4; TRBD1 might be the D (6 bases). The CDR3 region has the DNA TGTGCCAGCAGTTACGCCGGGACAAGGGGAAGTGAAAAACTGTTTTTT. It is translated as CASSYAGTRGSEKLFF.